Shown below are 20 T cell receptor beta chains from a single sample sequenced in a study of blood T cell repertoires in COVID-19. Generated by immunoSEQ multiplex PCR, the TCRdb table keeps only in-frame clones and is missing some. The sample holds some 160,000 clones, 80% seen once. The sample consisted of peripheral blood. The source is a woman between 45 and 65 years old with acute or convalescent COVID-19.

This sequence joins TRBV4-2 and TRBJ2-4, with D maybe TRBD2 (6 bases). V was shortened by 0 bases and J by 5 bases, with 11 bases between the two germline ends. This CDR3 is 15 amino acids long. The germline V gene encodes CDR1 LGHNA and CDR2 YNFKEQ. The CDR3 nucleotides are TGTGCCAGCAGCCAAGAGTCGCGGGGCCAAAACATTCAGTACTTC. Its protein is CASSQESRGQNIQYF.

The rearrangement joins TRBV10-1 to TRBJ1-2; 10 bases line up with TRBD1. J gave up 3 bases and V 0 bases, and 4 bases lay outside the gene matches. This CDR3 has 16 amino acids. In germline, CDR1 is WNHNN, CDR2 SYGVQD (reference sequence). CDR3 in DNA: TGCGCCAGCAGTGAGTCGGACAGGGGGTCGTACTATGGCTACACCTTC. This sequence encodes CASSESDRGSYYGYTF.

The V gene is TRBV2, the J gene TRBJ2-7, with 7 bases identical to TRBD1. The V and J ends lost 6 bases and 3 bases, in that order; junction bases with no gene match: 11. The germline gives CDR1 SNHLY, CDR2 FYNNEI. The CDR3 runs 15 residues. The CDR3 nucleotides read TGTGCCAGCAGGAGAATAAGGGACAGAGACTACGAGCAGTACTTC. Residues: CASRRIRDRDYEQYF.

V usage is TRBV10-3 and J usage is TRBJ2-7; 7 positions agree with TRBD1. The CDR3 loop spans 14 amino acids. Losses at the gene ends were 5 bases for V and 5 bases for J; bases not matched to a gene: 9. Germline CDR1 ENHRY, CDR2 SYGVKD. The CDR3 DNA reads TGTGCCATCAGTCCCGGGACAGAGGATGACGAGCAGTACTTC. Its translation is CAISPGTEDDEQYF.

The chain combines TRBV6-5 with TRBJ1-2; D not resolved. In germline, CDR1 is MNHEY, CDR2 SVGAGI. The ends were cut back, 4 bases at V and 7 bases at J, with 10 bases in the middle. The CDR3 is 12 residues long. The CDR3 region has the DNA TGTGCCAGCAGTTCCGAGATTGGTGGCTACACCTTC. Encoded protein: CASSSEIGGYTF.

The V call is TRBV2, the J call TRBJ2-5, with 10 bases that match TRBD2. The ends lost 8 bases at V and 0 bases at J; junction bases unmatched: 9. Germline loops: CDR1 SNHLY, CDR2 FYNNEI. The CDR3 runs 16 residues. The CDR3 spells CASASFLAGDQETQYF. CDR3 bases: TGTGCCAGCGCGTCGTTTCTAGCGGGAGACCAAGAGACCCAGTACTTC.

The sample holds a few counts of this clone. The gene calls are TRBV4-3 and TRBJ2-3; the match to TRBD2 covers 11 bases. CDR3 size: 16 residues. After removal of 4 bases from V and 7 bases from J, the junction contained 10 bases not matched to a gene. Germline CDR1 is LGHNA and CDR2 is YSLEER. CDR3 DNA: TGCGCCAGCAGCCGCTTTAGCGGGGGGGCCGTGAATACGCAGTATTTT. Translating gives CASSRFSGGAVNTQYF.

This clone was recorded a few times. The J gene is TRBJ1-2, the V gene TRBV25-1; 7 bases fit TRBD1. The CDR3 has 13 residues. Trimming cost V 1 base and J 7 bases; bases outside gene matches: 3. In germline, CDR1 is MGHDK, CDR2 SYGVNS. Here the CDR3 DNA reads TGTGCCAGCAGTGAATCCCACAGGGGTGGCTACACCTTC. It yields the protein CASSESHRGGYTF.

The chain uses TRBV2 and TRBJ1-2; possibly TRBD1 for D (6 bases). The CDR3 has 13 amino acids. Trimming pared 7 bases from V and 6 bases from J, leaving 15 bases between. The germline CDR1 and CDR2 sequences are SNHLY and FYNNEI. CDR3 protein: CASIGQPTNGYTF. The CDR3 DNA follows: TGTGCCAGCATTGGACAGCCTACTAATGGCTACACCTTC. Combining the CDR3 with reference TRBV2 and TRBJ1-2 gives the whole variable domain EPEVTQTPSHQVTQMGQEVILRCVPISNHLYFYWYRQILGQKVEFLVSFYNNEISEKSEIFDDQFSVERPDGSNFTLKIRSTKLEDSAMYFCASIGQPTNGYTFGSGTRLTVV.

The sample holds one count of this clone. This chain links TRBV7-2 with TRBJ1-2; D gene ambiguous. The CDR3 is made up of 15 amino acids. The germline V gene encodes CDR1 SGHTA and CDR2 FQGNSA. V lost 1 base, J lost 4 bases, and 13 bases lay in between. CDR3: CASSLGVGGVYGYTF. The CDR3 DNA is TGTGCCAGCAGCTTAGGGGTTGGAGGTGTCTATGGCTACACCTTC.

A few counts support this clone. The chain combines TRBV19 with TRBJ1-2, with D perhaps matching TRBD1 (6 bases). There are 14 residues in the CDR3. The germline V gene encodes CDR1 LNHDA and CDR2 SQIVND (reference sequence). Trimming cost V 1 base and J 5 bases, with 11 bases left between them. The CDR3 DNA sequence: TGTGCCAGTAGTATAGTGGACAGAAAATATGGCTACACCTTC. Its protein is CASSIVDRKYGYTF.

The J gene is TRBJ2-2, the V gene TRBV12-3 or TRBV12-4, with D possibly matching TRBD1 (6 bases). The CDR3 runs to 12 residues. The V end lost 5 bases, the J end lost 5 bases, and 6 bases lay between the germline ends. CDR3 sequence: CASSTGTGELFF. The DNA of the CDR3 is TGTGCCAGCAGTACAGGGACCGGGGAGCTGTTTTTT.

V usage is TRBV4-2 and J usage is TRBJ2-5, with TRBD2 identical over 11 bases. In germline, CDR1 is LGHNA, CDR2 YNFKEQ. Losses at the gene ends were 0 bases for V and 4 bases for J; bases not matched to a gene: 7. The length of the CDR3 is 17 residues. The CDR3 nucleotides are TGTGCCAGCAGCCAAGATATAGCGGGGGGGCCCCGAGAGACCCAGTACTTC. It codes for CASSQDIAGGPRETQYF.

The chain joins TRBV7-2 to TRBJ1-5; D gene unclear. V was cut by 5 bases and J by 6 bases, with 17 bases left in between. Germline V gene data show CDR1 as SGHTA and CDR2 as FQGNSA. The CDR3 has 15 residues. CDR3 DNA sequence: TGTGCCAGCAGCCTTGGACTCGTAGAAGGTCAGCCCCAGCATTTT. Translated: CASSLGLVEGQPQHF.

The CDR3 region is CASSLSTGLATEAFF. CDR3 sequence (DNA): TGTGCCAGCAGTTTATCGACAGGGTTGGCCACTGAAGCTTTCTTT. The chain joins TRBV28 to TRBJ1-1, with 7 nucleotides matching TRBD1. J was trimmed by 4 bases and V by 1 base; bases with no gene match: 6. The CDR3 totals 15 residues. Germline V gene lookup returns CDR1 MDHEN and CDR2 SYDVKM.

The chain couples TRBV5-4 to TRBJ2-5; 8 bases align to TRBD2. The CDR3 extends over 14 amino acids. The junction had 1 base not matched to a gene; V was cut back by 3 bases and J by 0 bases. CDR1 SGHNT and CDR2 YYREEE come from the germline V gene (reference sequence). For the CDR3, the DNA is TGTGCCAGCAGCTCGGGGGGGGACCAAGAGACCCAGTACTTC. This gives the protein CASSSGGDQETQYF.

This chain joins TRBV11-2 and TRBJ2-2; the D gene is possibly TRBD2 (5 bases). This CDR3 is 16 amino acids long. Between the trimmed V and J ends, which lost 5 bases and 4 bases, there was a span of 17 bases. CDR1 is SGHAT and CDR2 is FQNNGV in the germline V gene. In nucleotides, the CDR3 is TGTGCCAGCAGCCCTAGGCCTACCGGGGTCACCGGGGAGCTGTTTTTT. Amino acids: CASSPRPTGVTGELFF.

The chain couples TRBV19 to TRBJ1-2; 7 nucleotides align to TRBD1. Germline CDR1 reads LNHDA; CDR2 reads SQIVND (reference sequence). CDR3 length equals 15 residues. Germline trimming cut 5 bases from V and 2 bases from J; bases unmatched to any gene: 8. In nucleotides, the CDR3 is TGTGCCAGTAGTCCTCAATTGACAGGGAACTATGGCTACACCTTC. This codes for CASSPQLTGNYGYTF.

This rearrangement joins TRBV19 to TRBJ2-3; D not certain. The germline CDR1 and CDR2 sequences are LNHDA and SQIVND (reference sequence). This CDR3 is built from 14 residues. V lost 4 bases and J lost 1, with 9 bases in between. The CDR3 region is CASSSGVGTDTQYF. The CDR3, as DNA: TGTGCCAGTAGTAGCGGAGTCGGCACAGATACGCAGTATTTT.

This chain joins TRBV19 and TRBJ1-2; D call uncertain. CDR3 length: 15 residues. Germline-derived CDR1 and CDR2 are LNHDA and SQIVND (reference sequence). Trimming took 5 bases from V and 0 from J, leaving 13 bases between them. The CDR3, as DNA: TGTGCCAGTAGTCCGGAGTGGGTTCCTAACTATGGCTACACCTTC. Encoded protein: CASSPEWVPNYGYTF.